The subject of this entry is one TCR beta chain. Its antigen is unidentified. V dropped 0 bases and J dropped 2; count of bases not matched to a gene: 0. The CDR3 covers 15 residues. Per germline, CDR1 ENHRY and CDR2 SYGVKD. This sample was included in a study of T cells in localized non-small cell lung cancer. Findings and caveats of the study: Prolonged overall survival went with higher T cell density in the blood. In adjacent lung, a median roughly 60 of the top 100 tumor clones were found. Uninvolved adjacent lung showed peak T cell clonality, exceeding tumor.

Repertoires were generated with immunoSEQ multiplex PCR, while TCRdb's copy carries only in-frame clones and drops some. The sample has 130,000 or so clones; 80% to 90% are singletons. The receptor was isolated from a female donor of 60 years or more with stage I lung adenocarcinoma. The rearrangement uses TRBV10-3 and TRBJ2-1; 8 nucleotides align to TRBD2. This specimen was peripheral blood, taken before any cancer treatment. CDR3 DNA: TGTGCCATCAGTGAGTCGGGACTAGCCTACAATGAGCAGTTCTTC. The encoded protein is CAISESGLAYNEQFF.